This is a list of T cell receptor beta chains from one sample in a study of molecular identifiers for immune sequencing clone quantification. TCRdb independently ran MiXCR on the PCR reads; one entry per CDR3 protein. The sample contains over 600,000 distinct CDR3 sequences, just under 20% of which appear only once. Sequenced: naive CD8+ T cells from blood, with Jurkat cell RNA spiked in. The receptors derive from a human donor in good health. Some libraries in this study had Jurkat cell RNA spiked in. Each CDR3 is given with its conserved first and last residue. D genes are given only for firm matches. Clone size appears in some rows only: once, few, many, or a class for an expanded clone.

d_gene,len,j_gene,v_gene,abundance,CDR3nt,CDR3aa
TRBD1,15,TRBJ2-5,TRBV12-3/TRBV12-4,few,TGTGCCAGCAGTTTTGGACAGGGGGCGGGGGAGACCCAGTACTTC,CASSFGQGAGETQYF
-,15,TRBJ1-5,TRBV3-1,many,TGTGCCAGCAGCCAAGAGGGCAGGGCTGGTCAGCCCCAGCATTTT,CASSQEGRAGQPQHF
TRBD2,14,TRBJ2-7,TRBV30,many,TGTGCCTGGAGTGTATCCAGCGGGAGGTTTGAGCAGTACTTC,CAWSVSSGRFEQYF
TRBD2,18,TRBJ2-5,TRBV11-2,-,TGTGCCAGCAGCTTAGAACTAGCGGGGGGGCCTACTCATGAGACCCAGTACTTC,CASSLELAGGPTHETQYF
-,11,TRBJ1-2,TRBV2,many,TGTGCCAGCAGCAGGGACTATGGCTACACCTTC,CASSRDYGYTF
-,12,TRBJ1-6,TRBV12-3/TRBV12-4,many,TGTGCCAGCAGTTTTGGGGTTTCACCCCTCCACTTT,CASSFGVSPLHF
-,15,TRBJ2-3,TRBV11-2,-,TGTGTCAGCGGCTCGACCGGGACAAGCACAGATACGCAGTATTTT,CVSGSTGTSTDTQYF
-,14,TRBJ1-5,TRBV6-6,few,TGTGCCAGCAGTTACATGGGTTTAGGTCAGCCCCAGCATTTT,CASSYMGLGQPQHF
TRBD1,17,TRBJ2-1,TRBV6-2/TRBV6-3,few,TGTGCCAGCAACAAACACCTTACGTCGACAGGGGTCGATGAGCAGTTCTTC,CASNKHLTSTGVDEQFF
-,12,TRBJ2-7,TRBV12-3/TRBV12-4,-,TGTGCCAGCAGTGCCGGGACGTTCGAGCGGTACTTC,CASSAGTFERYF
-,13,TRBJ2-7,TRBV6-5,-,TGTGCCAGCAGTTACTTTACAGGGTACGAGCAGTGCTTC,CASSYFTGYEQCF
-,13,TRBJ2-3,TRBV10-1,once,TGCGCCAGCCCTAGACTACCGGCAGATACGCAGTATTTT,CASPRLPADTQYF
-,18,TRBJ2-3,TRBV19,many,TGTGCCAGTAGTATGCCGTTTGAAATGGGGGCTCCGCCAGATACGCAGTATTTT,CASSMPFEMGAPPDTQYF
-,14,TRBJ2-1,TRBV27,few,TGTGCCAGCAGTTTGGGCGGGGGCTGGTATGAGCAGTTCTTC,CASSLGGGWYEQFF
TRBD1,15,TRBJ2-1,TRBV29-1,few,TGCAGCGTTGGACAGGGGCGATTCTCCTACAATGAGCAGTTCTTC,CSVGQGRFSYNEQFF
-,14,TRBJ2-7,TRBV7-6,many,TGTGCCAGCAGCTTAGCCATGCCCTCCTACGAGCAGTACTTC,CASSLAMPSYEQYF
-,14,TRBJ2-1,TRBV6-2/TRBV6-3,many,TGTGCCAGCAGCTGGACGCAGGGCCCCGGTGAGCAGTTCTTC,CASSWTQGPGEQFF
TRBD2,18,TRBJ2-1,TRBV20-1,-,TGCAGTGCTAGAGATAGCCTAGCGGGAGGGCCCCCCTACAATGAGCAGTTCTTC,CSARDSLAGGPPYNEQFF
-,15,TRBJ1-5,TRBV19,many,TGTGCCAGTAGACAACAGCCGTATAGCAATCAGCCCCAGCATTTT,CASRQQPYSNQPQHF
TRBD2,15,TRBJ2-5,TRBV25-1,few,TGTGCCAGCAGTGAAAGGGGCGGGAGGGGAGAGACCCAGTACTTC,CASSERGGRGETQYF
-,15,TRBJ1-1,TRBV19,-,TGTGCCAGTAGTATGGGACCGGGACCCAACACTGAAGCTTTCTTT,CASSMGPGPNTEAFF
-,16,TRBJ2-1,TRBV27,-,TGTGCCAGCAGTTTCGAATCGGGACCCATGGGAGATGAGCAGTTCTTC,CASSFESGPMGDEQFF
-,15,TRBJ2-7,TRBV7-8,few,TGTGCCAGCAGGGAAGGAGTGTTAATAGCCTACGAGCAGTACTTC,CASREGVLIAYEQYF
-,14,TRBJ2-7,TRBV7-9,many,TGTGCCAGCAGCACACATGTCGGAGGGTTCGAGCAGTACTTC,CASSTHVGGFEQYF
-,12,TRBJ2-1,TRBV19,many,TGTGCCAGTAGTATCGCAGTTAATGAGCAGTTCTTC,CASSIAVNEQFF
-,13,TRBJ1-3,TRBV20-1,many,TGCAGTGCTAGAAGGGGGGCTGGAAACACCATATATTTT,CSARRGAGNTIYF
-,15,TRBJ1-5,TRBV6-6,many,TGTGCCAGCAGTTACTGGGGGGATAGCAATCAGCCCCAGCATTTT,CASSYWGDSNQPQHF
-,16,TRBJ1-5,TRBV7-9,many,TGTGCCAGCAGCTTAGCTGTTTTGGGAATCAATCAGCCCCAGCATTTT,CASSLAVLGINQPQHF
-,15,TRBJ1-3,TRBV4-3,many,TGCGCCAGCAGCCTAAACAGGGACTCTGGAAACACCATATATTTT,CASSLNRDSGNTIYF
TRBD1,15,TRBJ2-7,TRBV27,-,TGTGCCAGCAGTTTGACAGGGGCCCCCTCCTACGAGCAGTACTTC,CASSLTGAPSYEQYF
TRBD1,15,TRBJ2-7,TRBV4-1,-,TGCGCCAGCAGCCAGGAACTCGGGACAGACTACGAGCAGTACTTC,CASSQELGTDYEQYF
-,12,TRBJ1-1,TRBV30,few,TGTGCCTGGACCTCGGGGTTGGCTGAAGCTTTCTTT,CAWTSGLAEAFF
-,14,TRBJ2-5,TRBV5-3,-,TGTGCCAGCAACTTTATCGGGTCCCAAGAGACCCAGTACTTC,CASNFIGSQETQYF
-,13,TRBJ2-3,TRBV19,many,TGTGCCAGTAGTATAGACCCCAAAGATACGCAGTATTTT,CASSIDPKDTQYF
TRBD2,16,TRBJ2-2,TRBV4-3,many,TGCGCCAGCAGCCAAGCCAGCGGGGGGGCCCCACGGGAGCTGTTTTTT,CASSQASGGAPRELFF
TRBD2,15,TRBJ2-3,TRBV29-1,many,TGCAGCGTCGACGGACTAGCGGGAGGCCCAGATACGCAGTATTTT,CSVDGLAGGPDTQYF
TRBD2,13,TRBJ2-4,TRBV28,many,TGTGCCAGCAGTTTATTAGCGGGAGGCATTCAGTACTTC,CASSLLAGGIQYF
-,11,TRBJ2-1,TRBV6-5,-,TGTGCCAGCAGTTACTTCAATGAGCAGTTCTTC,CASSYFNEQFF
TRBD1,14,TRBJ1-5,TRBV7-2,many,TGTGCCAGCACCCGGACAGGCCTAAATCAGCCCCAGCATTTT,CASTRTGLNQPQHF
-,14,TRBJ1-4,TRBV7-9,many,TGTGCCAGCAGGAACATGGGGGAATACGAAAAACTGTTTTTT,CASRNMGEYEKLFF
TRBD1,14,TRBJ2-5,TRBV7-9,many,TGTGCCAGCAGCCATGGGACAGGCCAAGAGACCCAGTACTTC,CASSHGTGQETQYF
-,12,TRBJ1-5,TRBV19,many,TGTGCCAGTACGGACCCCAATCAGCCCCAGCATTTT,CASTDPNQPQHF
-,15,TRBJ1-3,TRBV6-6,-,TGTGCCAGCAGGCCCATGGGGAGCTCTGGAAACGCCATATATTTT,CASRPMGSSGNAIYF
-,15,TRBJ2-7,TRBV11-2,many,TGTGCCAGCAGCGCCACAGGAGGCCAGGGGTACGAGCAGTACTTC,CASSATGGQGYEQYF
TRBD2,17,TRBJ2-5,TRBV30,-,TGTGCCTGGAGCCGACTAGCGGACCTTTTGATCCAAGAGACCCAGTACTTC,CAWSRLADLLIQETQYF
-,13,TRBJ2-3,TRBV7-8,-,TGTGCCAGCAGCTATGGTAACCCAGATACGCAGTATTTT,CASSYGNPDTQYF
TRBD2,17,TRBJ2-7,TRBV7-3,few,TGTGCCAGCAGCGTGCACCCGATTACTAGCGGGATCTACGAGCAGTACTTC,CASSVHPITSGIYEQYF
-,14,TRBJ1-1,TRBV28,many,TGTGCCAGCAGTTCGCCGACAGATAACACTGAAGCTTTCTTT,CASSSPTDNTEAFF
-,14,TRBJ2-7,TRBV7-6,-,TGTGCCAGCAGCTTTGGAGCGAGAGGAAGCGAGCAGTACTTC,CASSFGARGSEQYF
-,13,TRBJ1-2,TRBV29-1,many,TGCAGCGTTGAAACAGGGAGGATGAATGGCTACACCTTC,CSVETGRMNGYTF
TRBD1,12,TRBJ2-7,TRBV6-2/TRBV6-3,few,TGTGCCAGATGGGACAGTAACTACGTGCAGTACTTC,CARWDSNYVQYF